A single sample gave rise to the 22 T cell receptor beta chains below, sequenced in a study of cytomegalovirus exposure and HLA in healthy donors. Primers: 60 Vbeta forward and 13 Jbeta reverse. The repertoire was sequenced with immunoSEQ multiplex PCR; TCRdb's copy has only in-frame clones and lacks some. The data hold 100,000 to 150,000 clones, with approximately 79% observed a single time. The sample comprised PBMCs. These TCRs come from a male donor in good health and CMV-seronegative.

In this sample, this clone turned up once. CDR3 region: CASSPTAGGHETQYF. CDR3 DNA: TGTGCCAGCTCACCGACGGCAGGGGGTCATGAGACCCAGTACTTC. The chain recombines TRBV18 with TRBJ2-5; 7 nucleotides match TRBD1. With 3 bases clipped from V and 5 bases from J, the junction kept 9 bases outside the gene matches. The CDR3 sequence is 15 residues long. From germline, CDR1 is KGHSH and CDR2 LQKENI.

The rearrangement uses TRBV7-2 and TRBJ2-7, with 8 nucleotides matching TRBD1. Germline CDR1 SGHTA, CDR2 FQGNSA. CDR3 length equals 13 residues. V lost 6 bases and J lost 6; bases outside the gene matches: 7. CDR3 coding DNA: TGTGCCAGCAGTCTCCGGACAGGGCGCGAGCAGTACTTC. This encodes CASSLRTGREQYF.

The J gene is TRBJ2-7, the V gene TRBV4-1; weak D call: TRBD2 (5 bases). The CDR3 spans 15 residues. Germline loops: CDR1 MGHRA, CDR2 YSYEKL. Trimming took 4 bases from V and 3 from J, leaving 16 bases between them. CDR3 region: CASSLWTAQLYEQYF. CDR3 in DNA: TGCGCCAGCAGCCTCTGGACTGCCCAACTCTACGAGCAGTACTTC.

The chain couples TRBV21-1 to TRBJ1-1; the table's D call, TRBD1, has no DNA check behind it. TRBV21-1 is a recognized pseudogene. The CDR3 is 22 residues long. CDR3 nucleotides: TGTGCCAGCAGCCAAGATAGGTCGAAACAGGGGGCCAGGCCCTCAGGGAACACTGAAGCTTTCTTT. It yields the protein CASSQDRSKQGARPSGNTEAFF.

The J gene is TRBJ2-7, the V gene TRBV5-4; 10 bases are shared with TRBD2. The J segment lost 6 bases and the V segment lost 0 bases, leaving 6 bases of the junction unmatched. Germline V gives CDR1 SGHNT, CDR2 YYREEE (reference sequence). CDR3 length equals 15 residues. In nucleotides, the CDR3 is TGTGCCAGCAGCTTGGAGCTAGCGGGGGAGCGCGAGCAGTACTTC. Protein sequence: CASSLELAGEREQYF.

The chain carries TRBV19 and TRBJ1-5; no clear D gene. The CDR3 has 14 amino acids. Germline lookup yields CDR1 LNHDA and CDR2 SQIVND (reference sequence). V was shortened by 5 bases and J by 2 bases, with 10 bases between the two germline ends. The CDR3 nucleotides read TGTGCCAGTAGTGGTCACATTGGCAATCAGCCCCAGCATTTT. Translating gives CASSGHIGNQPQHF. The entire variable domain, with the rest obtained from reference TRBV19 and TRBJ1-5, is as follows: DGGITQSPKYLFRKEGQNVTLSCEQNLNHDAMYWYRQDPGQGLRLIYYSQIVNDFQKGDIAEGYSVSREKKESFPLTVTSAQKNPTAFYLCASSGHIGNQPQHFGDGTRLSIL.

The genes are TRBV9 and TRBJ2-5; 14 nucleotides agree with TRBD2. V shed 2 bases, J shed 1 base, and the junction held 4 bases outside the gene matches. Germline-derived CDR1 and CDR2 are SGDLS and YYNGEE. The CDR3 runs 17 residues. CDR3 sequence: CASSVGTSGGPQETQYF. DNA of the CDR3: TGTGCCAGCAGCGTGGGGACTAGCGGGGGCCCCCAAGAGACCCAGTACTTC.

V is TRBV6-5 and J is TRBJ1-1, with D maybe TRBD1 (6 bases). The CDR3 runs 15 residues. Germline CDR1 MNHEY, CDR2 SVGAGI. Trimming removed 0 bases at V and 2 bases at J, with 10 bases between. The CDR3, as DNA: TGTGCCAGCAGTTACTCTCGGACAGCCAACACTGAAGCTTTCTTT. Amino acids: CASSYSRTANTEAFF.

The chain joins TRBV29-1 to TRBJ1-2; 9 bases are shared with TRBD1. The V and J ends lost 4 bases and 8 bases, in that order; junction bases with no gene match: 8. The CDR3 sequence is 13 residues long. Germline V gene data show CDR1 as SQVTM and CDR2 as ANQGSEA. The CDR3 DNA follows: TGCAGCGTTGCCCTCCGGACAGGGGAAGGCTACACCTTC. Translation: CSVALRTGEGYTF.

The chain couples TRBV7-3 to TRBJ2-1; 11 nucleotides agree with TRBD2. CDR3 length: 15 residues. Germline V lookup: CDR1 SGHTA, CDR2 FQGTGA. V lost 5 bases, J lost 2 bases, and 2 bases stayed unmatched. The CDR3 region is CASSILAGAYNEQFF. The CDR3 DNA follows: TGTGCCAGCAGCATACTAGCGGGGGCCTACAATGAGCAGTTCTTC.

CDR3 nucleotide sequence: TGTGCCAGCAGGCCCGAGGGTAGAGATACGCAGTATTTT. Protein product: CASRPEGRDTQYF. The chain carries TRBV5-6 and TRBJ2-3; tentative D call: TRBD2 (5 bases). Trimming stripped 5 bases from V and 5 bases from J, with 12 bases between. The germline V gene encodes CDR1 SGHDT and CDR2 YYEEEE. CDR3 length: 13 residues.

The chain joins TRBV6-6 to TRBJ2-5; 8 bases are a match to TRBD2. After removal of 5 bases from V and 5 bases from J, the junction contained 10 bases not matched to a gene. The CDR3 runs to 15 residues. Germline CDR1 MNHNY, CDR2 SVGAGI (reference sequence). CDR3 bases: TGTGCCAGCAGTACGGGGGGGGGCCCGGGGGAGACCCAGTACTTC. Its protein product is CASSTGGGPGETQYF.

In this sample, this clone turned up once. The rearrangement joins TRBV27 to TRBJ2-3; a possible D gene is TRBD2 (6 bases). Germline CDR1 reads MNHEY; CDR2 reads SMNVEV (reference sequence). The V and J ends lost 3 bases and 0 bases respectively, with 10 bases between them. The CDR3 loop spans 15 amino acids. This CDR3 reads CASSFSAGSTDTQYF. DNA for the CDR3: TGTGCCAGCAGTTTTTCCGCGGGGAGCACAGATACGCAGTATTTT.

The CDR3 DNA is TGTGCCAGCAGCGTAACGGGGTACTCACCCCTCCACTTT. Its translation: CASSVTGYSPLHF. V gene TRBV9 combines with J gene TRBJ1-6; D call uncertain. V lost 1 base to trimming and J lost 10 bases, with 9 bases between them. In germline, CDR1 is SGDLS, CDR2 YYNGEE. The length of the CDR3 is 13 residues.

V and J are TRBV9 and TRBJ2-3, with 11 bases matching TRBD2. The CDR3 is 15 amino acids. The germline V gene has CDR1 SGDLS and CDR2 YYNGEE. The J segment lost 5 bases and the V segment lost 2 bases, leaving 4 bases of the junction unmatched. The CDR3 sequence: CASSVLAGGGDTQYF. The CDR3 nucleotides read TGTGCCAGCAGCGTGCTAGCGGGGGGAGGAGATACGCAGTATTTT.

The rearrangement uses TRBV6-5 and TRBJ1-1; no clear D. CDR3 length equals 13 residues. V was shortened by 2 bases and J by 10 bases, with 14 bases between the two germline ends. CDR1 MNHEY and CDR2 SVGAGI come from the germline V gene. CDR3 DNA: TGTGCCAGCAGTTACAATGCGGGCAGAGGAGCTTTCTTT. Its translation: CASSYNAGRGAFF.

The V gene is TRBV5-6, the J gene TRBJ2-1; 8 bases align to TRBD1. Germline values: CDR1 SGHDT, CDR2 YYEEEE. J lost 5 bases, V lost 2 bases, and 15 bases had no gene match. This CDR3 spans 18 amino acids. CDR3 residues: CASSLRTGRRKEDNEQFF. The CDR3 DNA is TGTGCCAGCAGCTTAAGGACAGGGAGAAGGAAAGAGGACAATGAGCAGTTCTTC.

V usage is TRBV7-2 and J usage is TRBJ1-1, with D unclear. The CDR3 runs 15 residues. V lost 5 bases, J lost 0 bases, and 13 bases lay in between. CDR1 is SGHTA, CDR2 FQGNSA, per germline. As DNA, the CDR3 is TGTGCCAGCAGCACCACAGCTTTCATGAACACTGAAGCTTTCTTT. Its protein product is CASSTTAFMNTEAFF.

The sample holds a few counts of this clone. This chain connects TRBV5-8 to TRBJ2-3; possibly TRBD1 for D (6 bases). V dropped 5 bases and J dropped 2 bases, with 15 bases sitting between them. Germline V gene sequence: CDR1 SGHTS, CDR2 YDEGEE. This CDR3 spans 15 amino acids. CDR3 coding DNA: TGTGCCAGCAGTCACGGACAGAAGGCCACAGATACGCAGTATTTT. Its protein is CASSHGQKATDTQYF. Full variable domain (missing parts from reference TRBV5-8 and TRBJ2-3): EAGVTQSPTHLIKTRGQQATLRCSPISGHTSVYWYQQALGLGLQFLLWYDEGEERNRGNFPPRFSGRQFPNYSSELNVNALELEDSALYLCASSHGQKATDTQYFGPGTRLTVL.

This clone has a handful of counts. CDR3 residues: CASSPQNRQPQHF. The CDR3 nucleotides read TGTGCCAGCAGCCCCCAGAATCGTCAGCCCCAGCATTTT. The gene calls are TRBV6-6 and TRBJ1-5; D ambiguous. Between the trimmed V and J ends, which lost 6 bases and 6 bases, there was a span of 12 bases. This CDR3 is built from 13 residues. Germline V gene lookup returns CDR1 MNHNY and CDR2 SVGAGI (reference sequence).

In its sample, this clone was seen once. The CDR3 nucleotides read TGTGCCAGCAGCGTAGGCGGGACGGGCTCCTACGAGCAGTACTTC. Residues: CASSVGGTGSYEQYF. The chain recombines TRBV9 with TRBJ2-7, with a possible D match to TRBD2 (6 bases). This CDR3 is built from 15 residues. Germline V gives CDR1 SGDLS, CDR2 YYNGEE. V lost 0 bases, J lost 0 bases, and 10 bases lay in between.

This rearrangement joins TRBV6-4 to TRBJ1-1, with 11 nucleotides matching TRBD1. Per germline, CDR1 MRHNA and CDR2 SNTAGT. The CDR3 extends over 13 amino acids. The ends lost 11 bases at V and 7 bases at J; junction bases unmatched: 9. CDR3 loop: CAGRDRGEFEAFF. Written as DNA, the CDR3 is TGTGCCGGAAGGGACAGGGGGGAGTTTGAAGCTTTCTTT.